Reported below is one TCR beta chain. As yet, its antigen is unknown. This sample was included in a study of cytomegalovirus exposure and HLA in healthy donors. General study results and limits: Excluded: some indistinguishable V segments such as TRBV6-2 and TRBV6-3. Cytomegalovirus status was reportedly diagnosed by the classifier with high specificity and sensitivity. Per a prior analysis, the majority of TCR beta V segments were productive roughly 87% or roughly 30% of the time. Roughly even sequencing depth across donors was the assumption behind the presence/absence analyses.

Primers for the PCR totalled 60 Vbeta and 13 Jbeta. Sequenced by immunoSEQ multiplex PCR; TCRdb stores in-frame clones only, minus some. The sample lists 150,000 or so clones, about 76% seen once, with 3.9% in the top ten. The CDR3 is 14 residues long. Deletions cut 2 bases from V and 5 bases from J, with 13 bases between. This clonotype originated in a male donor in good health and CMV-seronegative. The sample taken for sequencing was PBMCs. The chain recombines TRBV6-7 with TRBJ2-7, with a possible D match to TRBD2 (6 bases). TRBV6-7 carries the ORF label, with uncertain function. CDR3 in DNA: TGTGCCAGCAGTTACCCAAGGGGACTCGACGAGCAGTACTTC. Its translation is CASSYPRGLDEQYF.